The source of this T cell receptor (beta chain) is a study of blood T cells in healthy people across ages. Note on this clonotype: One base away lies a much larger clone, so this may be a sequencing read error.

The CDR3 is 19 residues long. Primed by a sample-barcoded 5' primer and a J-beta primer mix, a second PCR proceeded for 7 to 11 cycles. Every individual sample yielded 2.5 million or more paired-end reads (each containing CDR3). TCRdb analysed the 5' RACE reads with MiXCR anew, one entry per CDR3 protein. Of over a million distinct CDR3 sequences listed, under 45% are singletons. This TCR derives from a woman in her sixties in good health. Sequencing used blood. The rearrangement links TRBV12-3 or TRBV12-4 to TRBJ2-6; TRBD1 agrees at 10 bases. The CDR3 region is CASSLTTGTGVSGTNVLTF. Here the CDR3 DNA reads TGTGCCAGCAGTTTAACCACCGGGACAGGGGTCTCTGGGACCAACGTCCTGACTTTC.